What follows is one T cell receptor (beta chain) and its context. Its antigen is unknown. This entry belongs to a study of blood T cell dynamics during melanoma immunotherapy. Study-level findings and limits: Clones driving repertoire changes may be melanoma-specific or general immune activation.

The junction had 6 bases not matched to a gene; V was cut back by 4 bases and J by 3 bases. The germline V gene encodes CDR1 SGHRS and CDR2 YFSETQ. The CDR3 has 15 amino acids. The data were produced by immunoSEQ multiplex PCR, yet TCRdb's version contains in-frame clones alone and is incomplete. The sample lists about 7,100 clones; 85% were seen once. Sample time point: week 3, after first cycle of checkpoint inhibitor. This sequence joins TRBV5-1 and TRBJ2-1, with TRBD2 matching over 8 bases. The source material was blood, sampled from a patient treated with checkpoint blockade. The origin of this receptor is a human donor with melanoma. This chain's CDR3 is CASSQLADNYNEQFF. In DNA, the CDR3 is TGCGCCAGCAGCCAACTAGCGGACAACTACAATGAGCAGTTCTTC.